What follows are 2 T cell receptor beta chains derived from one specimen sequenced in a study of response to subunit inactivated influenza vaccine. Each CDR3 protein is one row after TCRdb ran MiXCR on the RT-PCR reads. Altogether about 300,000 distinct CDR3 sequences are present, about 20% being singletons, with the ten largest covering 9% to 12%. The material sequenced was PBMCs from blood, taken 21 months after vaccination. The receptors shown here come from a man between 45 and 75 years old who received an inactivated influenza vaccine.

The chain uses TRBV29-1 and TRBJ1-1; D is perhaps TRBD1 (5 bases). The V end was cut by 6 bases, the J end by 1 base, with 9 bases between. The CDR3 is 12 residues long. CDR1 and CDR2 (germline): SQVTM, ANQGSEA. The CDR3 is CSVGAWNTEAFF. The CDR3 bases are TGCAGCGTCGGGGCTTGGAACACTGAAGCTTTCTTT.

This rearrangement joins TRBV27 to TRBJ2-7; 10 bases match TRBD1. Germline V CDR1 and CDR2: MNHEY, SMNVEV (reference sequence). The V gene end was trimmed by 6 bases and the J gene end by 6 bases; junction bases not matched to a gene: 8. This CDR3 comprises 14 residues. In DNA, the CDR3 is TGTGCCAGCAGCTGGGACAGGGGAATGGGCGAGCAGTACTTC. Its protein is CASSWDRGMGEQYF.